A selection of T cell receptor beta chains follows, all from one sample in a study of blood T cell repertoires in COVID-19. Repertoires were generated with immunoSEQ multiplex PCR, while TCRdb's copy carries only in-frame clones and drops some. The sample lists over 200,000 clones, 84% occurring once. The material sequenced was peripheral blood. All receptors derive from an elderly woman with COVID-19, enrolled during active disease. Each CDR3 is given without its conserved first and last residue.

V gene	CDR3 protein
TRBV24-1	ATSDRGAADTQY
TRBV5-1	ASSFTGMNTEAF
TRBV12-3/TRBV12-4	ASRRFLDSPLH
TRBV4-1	ASRKGTSGANVLT
TRBV3-1/TRBV3-2	ASSQDVARQETQY
TRBV19	ASSNPPGVDNSPLH
TRBV7-3	ASSLRQGRADGYT
TRBV5-6	ASSLVGLAGVNEQF
TRBV7-7	ASSQSGRTDTQY
TRBV7-9	ASSGGNVGEKLF
TRBV9	ASSAGIGNQPQH
TRBV6-5	ASTPPGDHGEKLF
TRBV28	ASSDRAPPYEQY
TRBV3-1/TRBV3-2	ASSQVGPGQGAPTSYNEQF
TRBV2	ASSEEGRSGDTQY
TRBV5-1	ASSGRQGGVAGELF
TRBV9	ASSVQASADTQY
TRBV12-3/TRBV12-4	ASSVGQSYGYT
TRBV19	ATSGTVNEKLF
TRBV19	ASSGEGYEQY
TRBV28	ASSSTGAGQPQH
TRBV15	ATSRDGGPYGYT
TRBV2	ASRTTGINYGYT
TRBV6-2/TRBV6-3	ASTPNPFIEGGGEQF
TRBV6-6	ASRHRVGQPQH
TRBV21-1	ASSNILCGGGIETQY
TRBV6-5	ASSSYRVREDYGYT